The 11 T cell receptor beta chains listed next were all sequenced from one sample in a study of blood T cell repertoires in COVID-19. Using immunoSEQ multiplex PCR, the repertoire was profiled, and TCRdb retains in-frame clones only, with some absent. Among 150,000 or so clones listed, 87% were seen once. Specimen: PBMCs or T cells enriched from blood (not recorded which). The receptors stem from a woman between 40 and 55 years old who had been exposed to COVID-19.

The chain recombines TRBV6-2 or TRBV6-3 with TRBJ1-3; D remains ambiguous. Germline CDR1 is MNHEY and CDR2 is SVGEGT. The CDR3 contains 15 residues. V was trimmed by 2 bases and J by 3 bases, leaving 11 bases between them. The DNA of the CDR3 is TGTGCCAGCAGTTACCTGAGAGGGAGTGGAAACACCATATATTTT. Protein product: CASSYLRGSGNTIYF.

The chain links TRBV6-2 or TRBV6-3 to TRBJ1-1; TRBD1 might be the D (6 bases). The CDR3 covers 15 residues. V was cut by 5 bases and J by 5 bases, with 18 bases left in between. Per the germline V gene, CDR1 is MNHEY and CDR2 is SVGEGT. CDR3 DNA: TGTGCCAGCAGTCTCGTCACAGGGTGGTGGACTGAAGCTTTCTTT. Its translation is CASSLVTGWWTEAFF.

V usage is TRBV2 and J usage is TRBJ2-2; 11 bases agree with TRBD2. The CDR3 has 15 amino acids. J lost 5 bases, V lost 4 bases, and 3 bases had no gene match. In germline, CDR1 is SNHLY, CDR2 FYNNEI. The CDR3 DNA reads TGTGCCAGCAGTGTACTAGCGGGAGCGACCGGGGAGCTGTTTTTT. This codes for CASSVLAGATGELFF.

This clone was observed a single time. This chain connects TRBV5-1 to TRBJ2-1; D is undetermined. Trimming removed 2 bases at V and 0 bases at J, with 18 bases between. Germline V gene data show CDR1 as SGHRS and CDR2 as YFSETQ. The CDR3 has 18 residues. The CDR3 loop is CASSFYEIPWSSYNEQFF. In nucleotides, the CDR3 is TGCGCCAGCAGCTTCTATGAGATCCCCTGGAGCTCCTACAATGAGCAGTTCTTC. Combining the CDR3 with reference TRBV5-1 and TRBJ2-1 gives the whole variable domain KAGVTQTPRYLIKTRGQQVTLSCSPISGHRSVSWYQQTPGQGLQFLFEYFSETQRNKGNFPGRFSGRQFSNSRSEMNVSTLELGDSALYLCASSFYEIPWSSYNEQFFGPGTRLTVL.

The rearrangement joins TRBV6-1 to TRBJ1-4, with unresolved D. The CDR3 is made up of 15 amino acids. Germline V gene sequence: CDR1 MNHNS, CDR2 SASEGT. Trimming removed 3 bases at V and 8 bases at J, with 16 bases between. The CDR3 region is CASSDPRGGNEKLFF. CDR3 nucleotide sequence: TGTGCCAGCAGTGACCCTCGGGGAGGTAACGAAAAACTGTTTTTT.

The chain combines TRBV6-5 with TRBJ2-1; TRBD1 is a possible D gene (6 bases). Germline CDR1 reads MNHEY; CDR2 reads SVGAGI. V shed 5 bases and J shed 5 bases, with 13 bases lying between them. The CDR3 has 14 amino acids. DNA of the CDR3: TGTGCCAGCAGTCCGGGACAAAAGAACAATGAGCAGTTCTTC. Protein product: CASSPGQKNNEQFF.

This clone showed up just a few times. DNA for the CDR3: TGTGCCAGCAGTGGGGCAAGGACACGCGGTTCAGATACGCAGTATTTT. It translates to CASSGARTRGSDTQYF. The chain is built from TRBV25-1 and TRBJ2-3; the D gene is possibly TRBD1 (5 bases). Germline V CDR1 and CDR2: MGHDK, SYGVNS. The CDR3 spans 16 residues. The V and J ends lost 4 bases and 4 bases respectively, with 18 bases between them.

The chain links TRBV11-2 to TRBJ1-2; D gene ambiguous. Germline CDR1 reads SGHAT; CDR2 reads FQNNGV. Trimming removed 3 bases from V and 4 bases from J, with 6 bases in between. The CDR3 extends over 12 amino acids. This CDR3 reads CASSLSGYGYTF. The CDR3 DNA is TGTGCCAGCAGCTTGAGTGGCTATGGCTACACCTTC.

V is TRBV28 and J is TRBJ1-5; TRBD1 might be the D (6 bases). Germline CDR1 and CDR2: MDHEN and SYDVKM. V gave up 7 bases and J gave up 7 bases, with 17 bases separating them. CDR3 length: 14 amino acids. This CDR3 reads CASILRGAGQPQHF. The CDR3 DNA is TGTGCCAGCATCCTCCGGGGGGCCGGGCAGCCCCAGCATTTT. The full variable domain, its missing parts supplied by reference TRBV28 and TRBJ1-5, is DVKVTQSSRYLVKRTGEKVFLECVQDMDHENMFWYRQDPGLGLRLIYFSYDVKMKEKGDIPEGYSVSREKKERFSLILESASTNQTSMYLCASILRGAGQPQHFGDGTRLSIL.

The chain combines TRBV6-2 or TRBV6-3 with TRBJ2-7, with TRBD2 as a possible D gene (5 bases). CDR3 length equals 14 residues. CDR1 is MNHEY, CDR2 SVGEGT, per germline. V lost 5 bases to trimming and J lost 7 bases, with 18 bases between them. For the CDR3, the DNA is TGTGCCAGCAGTCCCACTCGGGGATGGGAGGAGCAGTACTTC. This encodes CASSPTRGWEEQYF.

CDR3 sequence reads: CATSDLPHRDYGYTF. The CDR3 DNA follows: TGTGCCACCAGTGACCTCCCACACAGGGACTATGGCTACACCTTC. The rearrangement joins TRBV24-1 to TRBJ1-2; possible D gene TRBD1, 6 bases. Trimming shortened V by 4 bases and J by 3 bases, and 14 bases separated the two germline ends. The CDR3 sequence is 15 residues long. Germline V gene data show CDR1 as KGHDR and CDR2 as SFDVKD.